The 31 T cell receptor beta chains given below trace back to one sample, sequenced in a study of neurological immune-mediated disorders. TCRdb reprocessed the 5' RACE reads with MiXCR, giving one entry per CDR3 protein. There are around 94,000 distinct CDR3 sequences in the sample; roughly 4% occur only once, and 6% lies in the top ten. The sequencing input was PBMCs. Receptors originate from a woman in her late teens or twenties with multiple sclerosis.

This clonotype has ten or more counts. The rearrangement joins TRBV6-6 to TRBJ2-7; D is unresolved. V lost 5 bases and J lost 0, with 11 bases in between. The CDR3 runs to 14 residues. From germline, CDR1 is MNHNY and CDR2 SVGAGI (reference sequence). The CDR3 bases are TGTGCCAGCAGTCCGCGAGTGGCCTCCTACGAGCAGTACTTC. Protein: CASSPRVASYEQYF.

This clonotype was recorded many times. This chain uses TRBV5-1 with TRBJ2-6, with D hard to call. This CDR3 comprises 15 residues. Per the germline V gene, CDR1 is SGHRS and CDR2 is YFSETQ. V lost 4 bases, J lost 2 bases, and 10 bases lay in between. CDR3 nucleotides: TGCGCCAGCAGCCCCATCCCCCCTGGGGCCAACGTCCTGACTTTC. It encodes CASSPIPPGANVLTF.

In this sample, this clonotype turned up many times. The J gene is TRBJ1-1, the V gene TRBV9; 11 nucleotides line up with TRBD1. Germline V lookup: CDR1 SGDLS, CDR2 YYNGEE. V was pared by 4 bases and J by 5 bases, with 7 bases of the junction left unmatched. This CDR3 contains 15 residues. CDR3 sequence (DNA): TGTGCCAGCAGCCCCCGGACAGGGGGCGAGACTGAAGCTTTCTTT. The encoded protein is CASSPRTGGETEAFF.

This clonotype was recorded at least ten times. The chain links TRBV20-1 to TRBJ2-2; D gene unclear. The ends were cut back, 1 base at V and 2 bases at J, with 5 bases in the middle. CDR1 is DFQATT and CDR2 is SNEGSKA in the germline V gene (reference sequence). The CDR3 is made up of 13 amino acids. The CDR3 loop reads CSARGPNTGELFF. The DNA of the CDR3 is TGCAGTGCTAGAGGCCCTAACACCGGGGAGCTGTTTTTT.

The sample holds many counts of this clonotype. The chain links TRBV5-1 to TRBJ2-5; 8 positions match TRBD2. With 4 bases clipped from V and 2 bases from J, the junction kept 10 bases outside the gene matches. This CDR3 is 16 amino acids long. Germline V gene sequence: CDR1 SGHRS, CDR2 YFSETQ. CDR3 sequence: CASSPLAARIQETQYF. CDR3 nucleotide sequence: TGCGCCAGCAGCCCACTAGCGGCCAGAATTCAAGAGACCCAGTACTTC. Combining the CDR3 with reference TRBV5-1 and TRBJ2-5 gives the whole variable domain KAGVTQTPRYLIKTRGQQVTLSCSPISGHRSVSWYQQTPGQGLQFLFEYFSETQRNKGNFPGRFSGRQFSNSRSEMNVSTLELGDSALYLCASSPLAARIQETQYFGPGTRLLVL.

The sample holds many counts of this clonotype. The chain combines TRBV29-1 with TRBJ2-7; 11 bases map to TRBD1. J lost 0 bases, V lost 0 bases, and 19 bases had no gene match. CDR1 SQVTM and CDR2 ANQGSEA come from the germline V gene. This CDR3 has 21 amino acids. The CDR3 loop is CSVEDLSGQGGAGDPSYEQYF. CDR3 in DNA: TGCAGCGTTGAAGACCTTTCGGGACAGGGGGGCGCGGGAGATCCCTCCTACGAGCAGTACTTC.

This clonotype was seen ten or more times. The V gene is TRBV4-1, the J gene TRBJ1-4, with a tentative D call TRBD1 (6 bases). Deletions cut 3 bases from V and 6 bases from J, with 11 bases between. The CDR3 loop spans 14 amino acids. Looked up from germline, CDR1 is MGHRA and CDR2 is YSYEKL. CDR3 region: CASSHDRKDEKLFF. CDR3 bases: TGCGCCAGCAGCCATGACAGGAAAGATGAAAAACTGTTTTTT.

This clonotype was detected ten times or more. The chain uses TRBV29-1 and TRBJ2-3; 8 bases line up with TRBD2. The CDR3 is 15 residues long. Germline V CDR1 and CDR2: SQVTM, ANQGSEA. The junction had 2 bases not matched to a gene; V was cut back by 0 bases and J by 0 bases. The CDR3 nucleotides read TGCAGCGTTGAAGATCGGGGGGGAAGCACAGATACGCAGTATTTT. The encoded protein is CSVEDRGGSTDTQYF.

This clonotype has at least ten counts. In nucleotides, the CDR3 is TGTGCCAGCAGTTACCTCCCCGGGACTTCCCAGAGCTCCTACGAGCAGTACTTC. Translated: CASSYLPGTSQSSYEQYF. This chain joins TRBV28 and TRBJ2-7; possibly TRBD2 for D (6 bases). V dropped 4 bases and J dropped 0 bases, with 22 bases sitting between them. The CDR3 consists of 18 residues. In germline, CDR1 is MDHEN, CDR2 SYDVKM.

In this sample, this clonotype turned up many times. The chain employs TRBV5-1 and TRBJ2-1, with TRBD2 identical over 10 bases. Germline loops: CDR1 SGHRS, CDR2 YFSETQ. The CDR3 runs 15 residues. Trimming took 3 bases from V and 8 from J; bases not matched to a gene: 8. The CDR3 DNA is TGCGCCAGCAGCTCCCTAGCGGGAGAAATGGATGAGCAGTTCTTC. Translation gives CASSSLAGEMDEQFF.

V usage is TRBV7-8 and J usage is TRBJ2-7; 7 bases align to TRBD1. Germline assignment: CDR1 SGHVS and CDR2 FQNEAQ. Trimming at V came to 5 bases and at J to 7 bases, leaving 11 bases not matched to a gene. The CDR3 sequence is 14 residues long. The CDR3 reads CASSHPGQVGEQYF. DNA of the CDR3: TGTGCCAGCAGCCACCCTGGACAGGTCGGGGAGCAGTACTTC.

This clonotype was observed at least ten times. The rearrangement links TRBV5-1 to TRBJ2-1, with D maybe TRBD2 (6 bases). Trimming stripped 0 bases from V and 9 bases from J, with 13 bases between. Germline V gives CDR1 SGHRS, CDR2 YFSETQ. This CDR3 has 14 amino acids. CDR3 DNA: TGCGCCAGCAGCTTGGGACTAGGGGCCGTTGAGCAGTTCTTC. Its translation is CASSLGLGAVEQFF.

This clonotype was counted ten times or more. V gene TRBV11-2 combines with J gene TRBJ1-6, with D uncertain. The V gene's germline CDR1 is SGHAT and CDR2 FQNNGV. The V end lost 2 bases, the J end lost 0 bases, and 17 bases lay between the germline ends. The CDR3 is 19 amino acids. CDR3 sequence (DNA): TGTGCCAGCAGCTTAAAAGGCTCCTTCTGGGGCTCCTATAATTCACCCCTCCACTTT. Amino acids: CASSLKGSFWGSYNSPLHF. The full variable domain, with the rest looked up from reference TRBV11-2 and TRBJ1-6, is EAGVAQSPRYKIIEKRQSVAFWCNPISGHATLYWYQQILGQGPKLLIQFQNNGVVDDSQLPKDRFSAERLKGVDSTLKIQPAKLEDSAVYLCASSLKGSFWGSYNSPLHFGNGTRLTVT.

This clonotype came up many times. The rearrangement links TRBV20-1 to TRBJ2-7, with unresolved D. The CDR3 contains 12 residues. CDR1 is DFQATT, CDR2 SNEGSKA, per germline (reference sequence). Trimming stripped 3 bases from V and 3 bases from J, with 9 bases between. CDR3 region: CSASVALYEQYF. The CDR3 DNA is TGCAGTGCTAGTGTAGCACTCTACGAGCAGTACTTC.

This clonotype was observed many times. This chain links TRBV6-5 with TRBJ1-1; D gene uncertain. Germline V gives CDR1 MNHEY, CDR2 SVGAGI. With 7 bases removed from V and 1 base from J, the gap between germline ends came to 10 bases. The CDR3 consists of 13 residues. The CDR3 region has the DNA TGTGCCAGCACCCCCGTAGGGAACACTGAAGCTTTCTTT. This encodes CASTPVGNTEAFF.

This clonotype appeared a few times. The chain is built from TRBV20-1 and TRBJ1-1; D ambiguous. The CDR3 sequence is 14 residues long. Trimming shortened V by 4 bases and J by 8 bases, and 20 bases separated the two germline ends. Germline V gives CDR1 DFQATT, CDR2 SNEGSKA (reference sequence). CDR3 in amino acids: CSATLTESHLEAFF. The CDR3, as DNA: TGCAGTGCTACTCTCACCGAGAGCCACTTAGAAGCTTTCTTT.

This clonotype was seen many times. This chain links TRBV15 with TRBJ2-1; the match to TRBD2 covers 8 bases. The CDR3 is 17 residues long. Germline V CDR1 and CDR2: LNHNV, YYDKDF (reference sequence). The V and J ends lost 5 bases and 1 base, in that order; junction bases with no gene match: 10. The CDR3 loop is CATSRSLSGSSYNEQFF. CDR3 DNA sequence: TGTGCCACCAGCCGATCCTTAAGCGGGAGTTCCTACAATGAGCAGTTCTTC.

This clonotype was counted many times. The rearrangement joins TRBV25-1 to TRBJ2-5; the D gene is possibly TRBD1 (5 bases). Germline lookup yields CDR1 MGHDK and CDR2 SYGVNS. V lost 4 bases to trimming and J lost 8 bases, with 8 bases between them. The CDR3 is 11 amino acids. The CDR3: CASSVRGTQYF. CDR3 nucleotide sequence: TGTGCCAGCAGTGTTAGGGGAACCCAGTACTTC. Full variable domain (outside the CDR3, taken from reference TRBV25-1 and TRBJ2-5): EADIYQTPRYLVIGTGKKITLECSQTMGHDKMYWYQQDPGMELHLIHYSYGVNSTEKGDLSSESTVSRIRTEHFPLTLESARPSHTSQYLCASSVRGTQYFGPGTRLLVL.

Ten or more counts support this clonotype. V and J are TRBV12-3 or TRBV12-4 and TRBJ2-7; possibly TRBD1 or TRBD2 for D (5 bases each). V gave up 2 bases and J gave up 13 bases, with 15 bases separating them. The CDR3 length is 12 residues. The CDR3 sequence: CASSLLGDPSYF. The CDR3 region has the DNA TGTGCCAGCAGTTTACTGGGGGACCCCTCTTACTTC.

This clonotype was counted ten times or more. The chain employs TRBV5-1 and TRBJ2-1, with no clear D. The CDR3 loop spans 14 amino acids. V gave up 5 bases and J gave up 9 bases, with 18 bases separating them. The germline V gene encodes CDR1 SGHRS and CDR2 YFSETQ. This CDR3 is CASRSPGGLSEQFF. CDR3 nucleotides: TGCGCCAGCAGGTCCCCCGGTGGGCTCAGTGAGCAGTTCTTC.

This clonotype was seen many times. This chain's CDR3 is CASSLGLSYNEQFF. DNA of the CDR3: TGCGCCAGCAGCTTGGGACTATCCTACAATGAGCAGTTCTTC. This chain links TRBV5-1 with TRBJ2-1; D might be TRBD2 (5 bases). The CDR3 has 14 amino acids. Trimming took 0 bases from V and 1 from J, leaving 5 bases between them. Germline V gene sequence: CDR1 SGHRS, CDR2 YFSETQ.

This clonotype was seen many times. CDR3 in amino acids: CSVLDGGSYEQYF. The CDR3 region has the DNA TGCAGCGTTCTGGACGGGGGGTCCTACGAGCAGTACTTC. The chain joins TRBV29-1 to TRBJ2-7, with 7 nucleotides matching TRBD2. Losses at the gene ends were 5 bases for V and 1 base for J; bases not matched to a gene: 5. CDR1 SQVTM and CDR2 ANQGSEA come from the germline V gene. The CDR3 has 13 residues.

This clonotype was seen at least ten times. The CDR3 here is CASSQGGASDGYTF. For the CDR3, the DNA is TGTGCCAGCAGCCAAGGGGGGGCTTCGGATGGCTACACCTTC. The chain employs TRBV6-1 and TRBJ1-2; TRBD1 is a possible D gene (6 bases). CDR1 and CDR2 (germline): MNHNS, SASEGT. This CDR3 is 14 amino acids long. The V end lost 6 bases, the J end lost 6 bases, and 17 bases lay between the germline ends.

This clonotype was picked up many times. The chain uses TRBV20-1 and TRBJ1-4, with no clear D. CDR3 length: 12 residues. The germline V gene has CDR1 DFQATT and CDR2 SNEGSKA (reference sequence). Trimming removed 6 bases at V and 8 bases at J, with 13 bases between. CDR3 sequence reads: CSARRPEEKLFF. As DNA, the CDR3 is TGCAGTGCAAGAAGACCCGAGGAAAAACTGTTTTTT.

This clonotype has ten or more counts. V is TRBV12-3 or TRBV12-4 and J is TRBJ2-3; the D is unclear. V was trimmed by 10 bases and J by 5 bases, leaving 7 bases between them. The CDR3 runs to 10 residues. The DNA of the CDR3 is TGTGCCACCGAACGAGATACGCAGTATTTT. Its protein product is CATERDTQYF.

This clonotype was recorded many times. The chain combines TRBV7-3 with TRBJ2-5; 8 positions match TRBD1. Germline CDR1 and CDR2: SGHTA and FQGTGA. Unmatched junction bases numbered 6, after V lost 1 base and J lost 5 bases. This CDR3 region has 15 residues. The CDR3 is CASSLRGQGTETQYF. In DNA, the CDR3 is TGTGCCAGCAGCTTAAGAGGACAGGGAACCGAGACCCAGTACTTC.

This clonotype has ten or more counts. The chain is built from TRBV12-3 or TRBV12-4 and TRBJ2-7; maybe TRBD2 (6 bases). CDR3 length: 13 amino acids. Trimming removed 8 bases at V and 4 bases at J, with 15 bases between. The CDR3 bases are TGTGCCAGCCGGAAGGGAGGTGGATACGAGCAGTACTTC. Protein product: CASRKGGGYEQYF.

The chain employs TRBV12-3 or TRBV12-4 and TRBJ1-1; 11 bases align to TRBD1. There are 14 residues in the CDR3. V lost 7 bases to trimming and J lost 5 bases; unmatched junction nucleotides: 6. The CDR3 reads CASTRTGGYTEAFF. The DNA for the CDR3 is TGTGCCAGCACCAGGACAGGGGGCTATACTGAAGCTTTCTTT.

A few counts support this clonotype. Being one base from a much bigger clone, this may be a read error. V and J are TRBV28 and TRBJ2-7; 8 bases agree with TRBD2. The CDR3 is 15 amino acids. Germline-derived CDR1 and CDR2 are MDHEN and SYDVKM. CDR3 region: CASSLASGSIGEKYF. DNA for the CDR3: TGTGCCAGCAGTTTAGCAAGCGGGAGCATCGGCGAGAAGTACTTC.

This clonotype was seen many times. The CDR3 bases are TGTGCCAGCAGTTTAGCAGATACGCAGTATTTT. This codes for CASSLADTQYF. The rearrangement uses TRBV28 and TRBJ2-3; D uncertain. The germline CDR1 and CDR2 sequences are MDHEN and SYDVKM. V dropped 2 bases and J dropped 4 bases, with 1 base sitting between them. This CDR3 spans 11 amino acids.

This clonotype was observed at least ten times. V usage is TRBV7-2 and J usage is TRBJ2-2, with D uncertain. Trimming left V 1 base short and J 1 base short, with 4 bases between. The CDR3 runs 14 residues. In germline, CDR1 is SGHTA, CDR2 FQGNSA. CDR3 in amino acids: CASSLGWNTGELFF. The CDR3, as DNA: TGTGCCAGCAGCTTAGGATGGAACACCGGGGAGCTGTTTTTT.